The present T cell receptor beta chain was sequenced within a study of cytomegalovirus exposure and HLA in healthy donors. Study outcomes and limitations: The finding came from a later analysis; first-cohort TCR clusters tended to co-occur in the 130 or so validation repertoires. Specificity for CMV antigens was confirmed in vitro for a few of the CMV-associated chains. Over 150 TCR beta chains were listed as cytomegalovirus-associated.

A remark on this clone: Its antigen is not identified.

Trimming cost V 7 bases and J 8 bases, with 18 bases left between them. The CDR3 sequence is 14 residues long. Germline V lookup: CDR1 SGHRS, CDR2 YFSETQ. The donors were part of the roughly 130-subject validation cohort, which stood apart from the 666-subject first cohort. Generated by immunoSEQ multiplex PCR, the TCRdb table keeps only in-frame clones and is missing some. Of over 150,000 clones in the sample, roughly 84% were seen once. The source of this sequence is a human donor in good health. The sequenced sample consisted of PBMCs. The chain recombines TRBV5-1 with TRBJ2-2; TRBD2 is a possible D gene (5 bases). CDR3 protein: CASRETVASGELFF. CDR3 coding DNA: TGCGCCAGCCGGGAAACAGTTGCTTCGGGGGAGCTGTTTTTT.